The clone carrying this T cell receptor (beta chain) was observed once. The cohort comprised adults aged roughly 18 to 95 years residing in 20 to 30 US areas. Germline assignment: CDR1 SGDLS and CDR2 YYNGEE. The ends were cut back, 1 base at V and 1 base at J, with 11 bases in the middle. This CDR3 has 15 residues. Original analysis: It was from reference gene primer amplification that nucleated cell counts were estimated. The method was immunoSEQ multiplex PCR; TCRdb's version includes in-frame clones alone and lacks a portion of them. The V and J calls and clone size come from that table; D and trimming were worked out from the DNA. The sample lists about 280,000 clones; 90% were seen once. These data belong to a study of blood T cell repertoires in COVID-19.

This TCR was sampled from a woman younger than 30 with acute COVID-19. Material: PBMCs or T cells enriched from blood (not recorded which). The chain carries TRBV9 and TRBJ2-5; the D gene is possibly TRBD1 (6 bases). This CDR3 reads CASSVTRGRQETQYF. CDR3 sequence (DNA): TGTGCCAGCAGCGTAACCAGGGGTCGCCAAGAGACCCAGTACTTC.